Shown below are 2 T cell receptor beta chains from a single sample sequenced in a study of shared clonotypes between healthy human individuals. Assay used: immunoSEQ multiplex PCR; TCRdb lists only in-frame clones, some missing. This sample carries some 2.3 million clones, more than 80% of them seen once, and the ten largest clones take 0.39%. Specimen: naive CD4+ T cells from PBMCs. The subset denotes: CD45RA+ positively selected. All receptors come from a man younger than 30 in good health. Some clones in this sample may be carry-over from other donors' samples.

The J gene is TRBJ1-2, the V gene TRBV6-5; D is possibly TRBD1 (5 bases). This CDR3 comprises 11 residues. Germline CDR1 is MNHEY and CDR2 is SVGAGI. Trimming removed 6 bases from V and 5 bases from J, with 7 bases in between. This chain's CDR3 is CASSEGYGYTF. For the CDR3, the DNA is TGTGCCAGCAGCGAGGGGTATGGCTACACCTTC.

CDR3 sequence reads: CASSSLQGAGETQYF. CDR3 sequence (DNA): TGCGCCAGCAGTTCTTTACAGGGGGCGGGTGAGACCCAGTACTTC. The J gene is TRBJ2-5, the V gene TRBV5-1, with 9 positions matching TRBD1. This CDR3 is 15 amino acids long. V lost 5 bases and J lost 5; bases outside the gene matches: 10. Germline V CDR1 and CDR2: SGHRS, YFSETQ.